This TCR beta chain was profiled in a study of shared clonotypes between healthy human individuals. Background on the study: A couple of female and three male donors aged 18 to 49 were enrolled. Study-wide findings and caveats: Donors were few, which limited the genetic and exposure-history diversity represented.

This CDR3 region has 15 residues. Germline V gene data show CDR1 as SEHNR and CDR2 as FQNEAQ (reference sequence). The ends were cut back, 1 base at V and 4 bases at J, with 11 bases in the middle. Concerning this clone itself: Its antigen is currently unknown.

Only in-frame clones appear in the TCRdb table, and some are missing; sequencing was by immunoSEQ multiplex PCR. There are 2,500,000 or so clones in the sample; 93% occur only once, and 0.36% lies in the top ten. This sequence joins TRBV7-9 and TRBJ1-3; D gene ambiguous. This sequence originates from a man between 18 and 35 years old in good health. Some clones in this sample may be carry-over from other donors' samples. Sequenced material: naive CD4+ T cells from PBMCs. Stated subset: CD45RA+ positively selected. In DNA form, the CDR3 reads TGTGCCAGCAGCTTAGACACCCCGCGGGGAAACACCATATATTTT. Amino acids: CASSLDTPRGNTIYF.